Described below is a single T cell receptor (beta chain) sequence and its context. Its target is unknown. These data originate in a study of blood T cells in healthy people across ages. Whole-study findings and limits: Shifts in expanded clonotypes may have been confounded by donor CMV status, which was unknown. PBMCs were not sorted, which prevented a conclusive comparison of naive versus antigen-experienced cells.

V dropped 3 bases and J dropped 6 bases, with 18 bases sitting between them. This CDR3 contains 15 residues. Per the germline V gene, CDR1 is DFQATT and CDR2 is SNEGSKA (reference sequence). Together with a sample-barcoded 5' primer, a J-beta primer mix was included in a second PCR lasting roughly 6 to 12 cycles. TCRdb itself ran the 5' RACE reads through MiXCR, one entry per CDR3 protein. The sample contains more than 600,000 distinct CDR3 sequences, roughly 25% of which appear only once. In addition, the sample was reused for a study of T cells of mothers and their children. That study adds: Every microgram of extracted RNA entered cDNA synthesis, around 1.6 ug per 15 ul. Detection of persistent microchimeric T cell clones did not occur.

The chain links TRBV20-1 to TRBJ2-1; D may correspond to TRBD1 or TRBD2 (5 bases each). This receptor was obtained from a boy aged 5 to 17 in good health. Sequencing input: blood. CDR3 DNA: TGCAGTGCTAGGCCGGGGACGGAACTTCTCAATGAGCAGTTCTTC. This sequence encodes CSARPGTELLNEQFF.